This T cell receptor (beta chain) was obtained from a study of blood T cell repertoires in COVID-19. Study context: Donors in the United States, Italy and Spain gave samples during acute or convalescent COVID-19. T cells, B-cell-depleted T cells, or PBMCs supplied cDNA or gDNA.

The protocol was immunoSEQ multiplex PCR, while the TCRdb copy is restricted to in-frame clones and leaves out a portion. The sample lists around 97,000 clones, 70% to 90% occurring once. Germline V gives CDR1 SGHAT, CDR2 FQNNGV. V trimming: 5 bases; J trimming: 5 bases; junction bases outside the gene matches: 8. This CDR3 has 14 amino acids. Material: peripheral blood. This clonotype originated in a man aged 45-65 years in a cohort sampled during active COVID-19. This chain joins TRBV11-2 and TRBJ1-1; 7 bases agree with TRBD1. The CDR3 bases are TGTGCCAGCAGCACACAGGGGCCGGGGACTGAAGCTTTCTTT. Protein sequence: CASSTQGPGTEAFF.